A selection of T cell receptor beta chains follows, all from one sample in a study of CD8 T cells in ankylosing spondylitis. TCRdb used MiXCR to reprocess the 5' RACE reads, holding one entry per CDR3 protein. Among some 220,000 distinct CDR3 sequences, under 8.5% were seen once, and the ten largest hold roughly 5%. The sequenced material came from blood, either unsorted or a sorted T cell fraction (not recorded which). These receptors were collected from a female donor with ankylosing spondylitis or in good health (not recorded which). Both conserved end residues are trimmed from each CDR3. D genes are given only for firm matches.

d_gene	v_gene	CDR3aa
NA	TRBV20-1	ARTANNEKLF
NA	TRBV4-1	ASSQVVDLSSYEQY
NA	TRBV6-1	ASSEASFANYGYT
TRBD2	TRBV5-8	ASSSGGTSGRGEQF
TRBD2	TRBV12-3/TRBV12-4	ASTLTSVNQETQY
NA	TRBV6-5	ASSSSDLFKNIQY
NA	TRBV5-1	ASSLVGLDGYT
NA	TRBV20-1	SASGDNEQF
TRBD1	TRBV7-6	ASSRDHRGYNEQF
NA	TRBV7-2	VSSLVGTVHEQY
NA	TRBV6-2/TRBV6-3	ASSSPRGGRESDLYNEQF
TRBD2	TRBV6-5	ASSYSRLAGEYNEQF
TRBD2	TRBV5-1	ASSSGRGVDFNEQF
NA	TRBV5-1	ASSPSTDRTYGEQY
NA	TRBV29-1	SVLSGELF
NA	TRBV10-3	AIRSSGNYEQY
TRBD2	TRBV6-2/TRBV6-3	ASSYSLAANTGELF
TRBD2	TRBV24-1	ATSDLGLAGVETQY
TRBD2	TRBV4-2	ASSQVAGDYDEQF
NA	TRBV12-3/TRBV12-4	ASSFEYSNQPQH
NA	TRBV5-1	ASSLAGGRTSYEQY
TRBD2	TRBV20-1	SAGGGTSGGTNIQY
NA	TRBV18	ASSATGVATNEKLF
NA	TRBV11-3	ASSRGDRYNEQF
TRBD2	TRBV12-5	ASGLYLAGEVYNEQF
TRBD1	TRBV20-1	SAYRGREYGYT
NA	TRBV28	ASSLAPGLDTGELF
TRBD2	TRBV11-1	ASSHGLAGGRGETQY
NA	TRBV27	ASRQGPEAF
NA	TRBV7-2	ASTTQSGANVLT
NA	TRBV7-2	ASRRGPDENEQF
NA	TRBV21-1	ASSTRGRTESSYNEQF
NA	TRBV11-1	ASSLLRGTGELF
NA	TRBV20-1	SASSTGSVAEAF
NA	TRBV7-2	ASSRVESYEQY
TRBD1	TRBV7-2	ASSPEGRGSRTGELF
TRBD2	TRBV6-1	TSSGTSGYNEQF
TRBD2	TRBV7-4	ASSPLGGGAYEQY
NA	TRBV7-2	ASSLAGPRGYT